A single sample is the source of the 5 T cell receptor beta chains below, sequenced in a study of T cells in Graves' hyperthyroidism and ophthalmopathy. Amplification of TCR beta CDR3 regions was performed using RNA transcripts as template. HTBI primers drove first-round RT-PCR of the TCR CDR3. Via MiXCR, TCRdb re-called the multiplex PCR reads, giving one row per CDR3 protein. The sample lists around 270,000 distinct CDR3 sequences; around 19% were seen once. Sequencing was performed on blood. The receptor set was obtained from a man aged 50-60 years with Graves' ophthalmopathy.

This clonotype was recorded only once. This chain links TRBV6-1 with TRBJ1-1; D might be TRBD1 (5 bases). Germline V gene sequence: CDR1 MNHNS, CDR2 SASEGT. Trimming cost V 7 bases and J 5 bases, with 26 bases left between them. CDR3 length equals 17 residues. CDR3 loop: CASILTGFKGSGTEAFF. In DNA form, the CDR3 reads TGTGCCAGCATTCTTACGGGTTTCAAGGGGTCGGGGACTGAAGCTTTCTTT.

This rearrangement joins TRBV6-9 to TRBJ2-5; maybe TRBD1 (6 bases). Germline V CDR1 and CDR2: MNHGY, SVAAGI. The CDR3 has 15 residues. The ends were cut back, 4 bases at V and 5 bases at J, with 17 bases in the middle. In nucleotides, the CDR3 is TGTGCCAGCAGTTCCTCCGACAGGAAGAGGGAGACCCAGTACTTC. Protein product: CASSSSDRKRETQYF.

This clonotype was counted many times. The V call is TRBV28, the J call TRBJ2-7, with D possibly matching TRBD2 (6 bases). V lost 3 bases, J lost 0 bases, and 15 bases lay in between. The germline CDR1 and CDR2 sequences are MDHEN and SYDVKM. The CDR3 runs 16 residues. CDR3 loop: CASSFPRQGGSYEQYF. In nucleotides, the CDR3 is TGTGCCAGCAGTTTTCCGCGGCAGGGAGGCTCCTACGAGCAGTACTTC. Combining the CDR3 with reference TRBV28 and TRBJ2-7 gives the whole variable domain DVKVTQSSRYLVKRTGEKVFLECVQDMDHENMFWYRQDPGLGLRLIYFSYDVKMKEKGDIPEGYSVSREKKERFSLILESASTNQTSMYLCASSFPRQGGSYEQYFGPGTRLTVT.

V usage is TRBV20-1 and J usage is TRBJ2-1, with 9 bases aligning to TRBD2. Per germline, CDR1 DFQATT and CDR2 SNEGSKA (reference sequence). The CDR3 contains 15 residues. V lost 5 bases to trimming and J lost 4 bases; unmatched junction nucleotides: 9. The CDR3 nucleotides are TGCAGTGCTCCCGCGCGACTAGCGGTATACAATGAGCAGTTCTTC. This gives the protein CSAPARLAVYNEQFF.

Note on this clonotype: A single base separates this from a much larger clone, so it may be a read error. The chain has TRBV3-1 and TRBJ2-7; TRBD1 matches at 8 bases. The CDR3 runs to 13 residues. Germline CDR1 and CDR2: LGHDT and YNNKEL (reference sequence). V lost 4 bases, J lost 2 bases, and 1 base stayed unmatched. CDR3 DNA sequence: TGTGCCAGCAGCCGGACAGGGCCCTACGAGCAGTACTTC. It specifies CASSRTGPYEQYF.